Sequencing of this T cell receptor (beta chain) was carried out in a study of T cells in Graves' hyperthyroidism and ophthalmopathy. Pregnant or lactating patients were excluded, as were those with uncontrolled infection or other autoimmune disease. When hyperthyroidism was first diagnosed, the blood sample was taken, preceding any ophthalmopathy symptoms. The study's findings and limits: Stable hyperthyroidism was told apart from ophthalmopathy by a model built on 13 V-J features.

The germline gives CDR1 ENHRY, CDR2 SYGVKD. This CDR3 has 15 residues. With 5 bases removed from V and 5 bases from J, the gap between germline ends came to 16 bases. This clonotype occurred once. What it binds is not known. RNA transcripts provided the source from which TCR beta CDR3 regions were amplified. With the HTBI primer set, the TCR CDR3 went through a first round of RT-PCR. TCRdb reanalysed the multiplex PCR reads using MiXCR and keeps one entry per CDR3 protein. The sample contains 20,000 or so distinct CDR3 sequences, about half of which appear only once. This chain joins TRBV10-3 and TRBJ2-1, with D tentatively TRBD2 (6 bases). The sample was blood. The sequence was collected from a woman aged 40 to 50 with Graves' hyperthyroidism that later progressed to Graves' ophthalmopathy. CDR3 sequence (DNA): TGTGCCATCAGTCCAGGCTTGGGGAGGAACAATGAGCAGTTCTTC. This encodes CAISPGLGRNNEQFF.